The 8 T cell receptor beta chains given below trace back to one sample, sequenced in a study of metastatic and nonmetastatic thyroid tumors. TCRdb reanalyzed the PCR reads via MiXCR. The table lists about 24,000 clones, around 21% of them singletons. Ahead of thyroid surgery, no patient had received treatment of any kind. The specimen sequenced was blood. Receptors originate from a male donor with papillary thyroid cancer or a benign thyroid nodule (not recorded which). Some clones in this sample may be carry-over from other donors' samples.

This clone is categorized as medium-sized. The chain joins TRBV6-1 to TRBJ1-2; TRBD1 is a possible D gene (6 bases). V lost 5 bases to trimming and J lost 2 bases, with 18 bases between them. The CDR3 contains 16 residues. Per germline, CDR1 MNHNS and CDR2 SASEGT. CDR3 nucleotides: TGTGCCAGCAGTCCAAGCAGGGGTTCGGCCAACTATGGCTACACCTTC. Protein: CASSPSRGSANYGYTF.

The CDR3 reads CASNSRVPYEQYF. CDR3 coding DNA: TGTGCCAGCAACTCCAGGGTCCCGTACGAGCAGTACTTC. The chain couples TRBV6-1 to TRBJ2-7; TRBD1 is a possible D gene (5 bases). Trimming took 7 bases from V and 4 from J, leaving 14 bases between them. The CDR3 is 13 residues long. CDR1 is MNHNS and CDR2 is SASEGT in the germline V gene.

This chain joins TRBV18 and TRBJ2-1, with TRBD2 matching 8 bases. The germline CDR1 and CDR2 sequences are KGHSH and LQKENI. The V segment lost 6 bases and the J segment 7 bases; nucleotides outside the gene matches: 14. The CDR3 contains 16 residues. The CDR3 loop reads CASSPLSGGPDNEQFF. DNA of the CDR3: TGTGCCAGCTCGCCCCTATCGGGAGGGCCTGATAATGAGCAGTTCTTC. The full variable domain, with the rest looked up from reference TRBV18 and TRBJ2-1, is NAGVMQNPRHLVRRRGQEARLRCSPMKGHSHVYWYRQLPEEGLKFMVYLQKENIIDESGMPKERFSAEFPKEGPSILRIQQVVRGDSAAYFCASSPLSGGPDNEQFFGPGTRLTVL.

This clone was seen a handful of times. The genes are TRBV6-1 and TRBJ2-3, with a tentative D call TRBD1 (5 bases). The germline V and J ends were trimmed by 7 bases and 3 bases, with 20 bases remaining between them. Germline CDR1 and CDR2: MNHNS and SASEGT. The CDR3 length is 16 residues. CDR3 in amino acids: CASTEVPGQGTDTQYF. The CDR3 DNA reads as TGTGCCAGCACCGAGGTTCCAGGTCAGGGTACAGATACGCAGTATTTT.

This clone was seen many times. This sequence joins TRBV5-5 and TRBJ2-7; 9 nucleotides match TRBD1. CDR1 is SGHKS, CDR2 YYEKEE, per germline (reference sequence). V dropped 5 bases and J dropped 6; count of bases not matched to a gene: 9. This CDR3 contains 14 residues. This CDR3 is CASRPRTGVSEQYF. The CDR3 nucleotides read TGTGCCAGCAGGCCTAGGACAGGGGTGTCCGAGCAGTACTTC.

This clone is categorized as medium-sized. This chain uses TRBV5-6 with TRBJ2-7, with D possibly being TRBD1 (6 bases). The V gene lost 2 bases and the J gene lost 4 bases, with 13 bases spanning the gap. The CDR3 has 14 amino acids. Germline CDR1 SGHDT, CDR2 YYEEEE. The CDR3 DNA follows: TGTGCCAGCAGCTTAAGACAGGCCGTTTACGAGCAGTACTTC. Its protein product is CASSLRQAVYEQYF.

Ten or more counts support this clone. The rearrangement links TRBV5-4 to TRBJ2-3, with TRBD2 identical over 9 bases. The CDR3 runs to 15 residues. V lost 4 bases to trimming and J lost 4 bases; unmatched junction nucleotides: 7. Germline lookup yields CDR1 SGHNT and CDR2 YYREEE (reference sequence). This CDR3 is CASSLSGRLSDTQYF. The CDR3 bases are TGTGCCAGCAGCCTGAGCGGGAGGCTTTCAGATACGCAGTATTTT.

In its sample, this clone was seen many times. The CDR3 bases are TGTGCCAGCAGCGAGGGGGATGGGGAAAAACTGTTTTTT. Translated, it gives CASSEGDGEKLFF. The V and J genes are TRBV2 and TRBJ1-4, with a tentative D call TRBD1 (6 bases). The CDR3 is 13 amino acids. The germline CDR1 and CDR2 sequences are SNHLY and FYNNEI. Trimming cost V 6 bases and J 8 bases, with 13 bases left between them.